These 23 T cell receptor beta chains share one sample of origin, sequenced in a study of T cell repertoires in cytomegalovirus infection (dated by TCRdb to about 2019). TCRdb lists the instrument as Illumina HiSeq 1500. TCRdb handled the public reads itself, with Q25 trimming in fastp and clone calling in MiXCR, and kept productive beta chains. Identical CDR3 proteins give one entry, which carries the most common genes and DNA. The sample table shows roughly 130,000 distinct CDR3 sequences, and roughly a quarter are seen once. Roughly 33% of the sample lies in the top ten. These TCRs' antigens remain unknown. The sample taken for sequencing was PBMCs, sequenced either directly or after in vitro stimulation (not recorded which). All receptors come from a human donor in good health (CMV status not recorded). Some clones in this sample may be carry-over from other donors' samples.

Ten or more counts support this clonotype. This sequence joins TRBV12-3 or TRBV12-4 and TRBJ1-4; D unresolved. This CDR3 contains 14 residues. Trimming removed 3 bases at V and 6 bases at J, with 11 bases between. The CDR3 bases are TGTGCCAGCAGTTTCCAGCAGAGTGATGAAAAACTGTTTTTT. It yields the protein CASSFQQSDEKLFF.

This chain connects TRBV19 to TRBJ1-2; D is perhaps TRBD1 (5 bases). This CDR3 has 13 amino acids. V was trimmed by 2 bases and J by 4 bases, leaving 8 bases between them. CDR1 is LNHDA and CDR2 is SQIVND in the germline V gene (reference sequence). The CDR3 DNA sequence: TGTGCCAGTAGTATAAAAGACAGCTATGGCTACACCTTC. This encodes CASSIKDSYGYTF. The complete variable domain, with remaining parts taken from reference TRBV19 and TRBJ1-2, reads DGGITQSPKYLFRKEGQNVTLSCEQNLNHDAMYWYRQDPGQGLRLIYYSQIVNDFQKGDIAEGYSVSREKKESFPLTVTSAQKNPTAFYLCASSIKDSYGYTFGSGTRLTVV.

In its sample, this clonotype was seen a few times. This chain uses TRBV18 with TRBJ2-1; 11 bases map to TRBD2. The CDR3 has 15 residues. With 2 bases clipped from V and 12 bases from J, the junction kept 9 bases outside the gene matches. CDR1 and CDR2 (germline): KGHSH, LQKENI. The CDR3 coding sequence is TGTGCCAGCTCACCATACGTACTAGCGGGAGTCGTGCAGTTCTTC. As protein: CASSPYVLAGVVQFF.

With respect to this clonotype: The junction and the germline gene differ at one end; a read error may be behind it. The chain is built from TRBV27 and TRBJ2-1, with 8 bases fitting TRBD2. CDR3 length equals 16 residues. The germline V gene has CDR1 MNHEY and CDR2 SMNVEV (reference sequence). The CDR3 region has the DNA TGTGCCAGCAGTTTATTAGCGGGGAGCTCCTACAATGAGCAGTCCTTC. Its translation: CASSLLAGSSYNEQSF.

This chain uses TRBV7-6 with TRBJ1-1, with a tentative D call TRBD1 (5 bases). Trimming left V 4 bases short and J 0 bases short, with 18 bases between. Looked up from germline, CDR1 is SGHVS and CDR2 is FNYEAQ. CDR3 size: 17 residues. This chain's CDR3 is CASSSGRGRNLNTEAFF. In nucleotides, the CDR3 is TGTGCCAGCAGCTCAGGAAGGGGTCGTAACCTGAACACTGAAGCTTTCTTT.

CDR3 sequence reads: CSARWREEKLFF. CDR3 nucleotides: TGCAGTGCTAGATGGCGAGAGGAAAAACTGTTTTTT. This chain uses TRBV20-1 with TRBJ1-4; D gene unclear. This CDR3 spans 12 amino acids. Trimming removed 2 bases at V and 8 bases at J, with 9 bases between. Per the germline V gene, CDR1 is DFQATT and CDR2 is SNEGSKA (reference sequence).

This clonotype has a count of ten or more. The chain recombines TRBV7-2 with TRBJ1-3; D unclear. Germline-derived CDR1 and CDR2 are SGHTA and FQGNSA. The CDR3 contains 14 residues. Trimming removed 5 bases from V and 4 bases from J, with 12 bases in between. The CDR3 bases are TGTGCCAGCAGCCCAGGAGCTGAAGGAAACACCATATATTTT. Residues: CASSPGAEGNTIYF.

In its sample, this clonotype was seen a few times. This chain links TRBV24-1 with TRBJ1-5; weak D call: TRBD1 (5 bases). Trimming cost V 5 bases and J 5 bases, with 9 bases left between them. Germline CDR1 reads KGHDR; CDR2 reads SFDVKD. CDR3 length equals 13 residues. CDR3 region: CATSARDYQPQHF. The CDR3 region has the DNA TGTGCCACCAGTGCCAGGGACTATCAGCCCCAGCATTTT.

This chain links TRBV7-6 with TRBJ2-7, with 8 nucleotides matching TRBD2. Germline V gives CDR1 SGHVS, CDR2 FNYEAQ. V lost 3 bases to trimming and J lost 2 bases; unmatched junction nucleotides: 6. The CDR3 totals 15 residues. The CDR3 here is CASSLETSGAYEQYF. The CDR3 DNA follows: TGTGCCAGCAGCTTGGAAACTAGCGGAGCCTACGAGCAGTACTTC.

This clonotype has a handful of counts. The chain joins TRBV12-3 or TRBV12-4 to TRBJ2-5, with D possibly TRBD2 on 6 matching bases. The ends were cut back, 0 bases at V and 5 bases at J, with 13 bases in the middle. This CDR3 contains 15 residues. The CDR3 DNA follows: TGTGCCAGCAGTTTAGCGCTCGGGAGCCGGGAGACCCAGTACTTC. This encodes CASSLALGSRETQYF.

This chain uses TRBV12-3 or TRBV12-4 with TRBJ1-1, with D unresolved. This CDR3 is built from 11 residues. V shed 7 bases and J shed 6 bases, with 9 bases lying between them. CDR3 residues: CASMDLAEAFF. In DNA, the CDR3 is TGTGCCAGCATGGATTTGGCTGAAGCTTTCTTT.

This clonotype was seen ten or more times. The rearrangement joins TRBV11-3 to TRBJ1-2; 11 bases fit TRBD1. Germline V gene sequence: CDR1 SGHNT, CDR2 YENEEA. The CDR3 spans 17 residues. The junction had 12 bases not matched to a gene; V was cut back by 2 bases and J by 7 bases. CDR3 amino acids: CASSLTGQGALESGYTF. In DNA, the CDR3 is TGTGCCAGCAGCTTAACAGGACAGGGGGCTTTGGAGTCTGGCTACACCTTC.

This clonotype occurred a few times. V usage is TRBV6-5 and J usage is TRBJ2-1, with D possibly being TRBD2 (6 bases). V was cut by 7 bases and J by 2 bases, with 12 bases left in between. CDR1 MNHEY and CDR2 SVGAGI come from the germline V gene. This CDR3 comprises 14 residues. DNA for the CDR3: TGTGCCAGCACCAGTAGCGGAACCTACAATGAGCAGTTCTTC. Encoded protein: CASTSSGTYNEQFF.

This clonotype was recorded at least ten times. CDR3 coding DNA: TGTGCCAGCAGCTTAGGCGCGGACTTAATTAACTATGGCTACACCTTC. It specifies CASSLGADLINYGYTF. The chain carries TRBV7-2 and TRBJ1-2; no definite D call. This CDR3 region has 16 residues. Trimming shortened V by 1 base and J by 1 base, and 13 bases separated the two germline ends. CDR1 is SGHTA, CDR2 FQGNSA, per germline.

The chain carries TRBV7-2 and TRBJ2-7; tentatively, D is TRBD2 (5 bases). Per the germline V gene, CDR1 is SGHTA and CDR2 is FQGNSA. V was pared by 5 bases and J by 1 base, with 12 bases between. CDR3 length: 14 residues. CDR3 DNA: TGTGCCAGCAGCCGGTATAGCGTATCCTACGAGCAGTACGTC. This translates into CASSRYSVSYEQYV.

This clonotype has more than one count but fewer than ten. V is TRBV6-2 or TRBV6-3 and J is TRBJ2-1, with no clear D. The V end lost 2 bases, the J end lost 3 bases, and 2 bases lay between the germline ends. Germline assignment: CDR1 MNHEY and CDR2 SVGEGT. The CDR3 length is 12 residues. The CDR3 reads CASSYDYNEQFF. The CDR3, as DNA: TGTGCCAGCAGTTACGACTACAATGAGCAGTTCTTC.

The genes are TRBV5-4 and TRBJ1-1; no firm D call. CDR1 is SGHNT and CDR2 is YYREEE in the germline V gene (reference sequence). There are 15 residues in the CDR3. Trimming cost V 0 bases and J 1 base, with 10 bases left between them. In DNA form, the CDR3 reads TGTGCCAGCAGCTTGGACCTCTCGAGGAACACTGAAGCTTTCTTT. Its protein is CASSLDLSRNTEAFF.

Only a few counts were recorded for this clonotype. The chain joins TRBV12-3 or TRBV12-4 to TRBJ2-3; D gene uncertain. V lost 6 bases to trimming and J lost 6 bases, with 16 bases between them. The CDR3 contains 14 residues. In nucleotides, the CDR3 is TGTGCCAGCAGGTTAATGAGCGAATCCGATACGCAGTATTTT. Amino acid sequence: CASRLMSESDTQYF.

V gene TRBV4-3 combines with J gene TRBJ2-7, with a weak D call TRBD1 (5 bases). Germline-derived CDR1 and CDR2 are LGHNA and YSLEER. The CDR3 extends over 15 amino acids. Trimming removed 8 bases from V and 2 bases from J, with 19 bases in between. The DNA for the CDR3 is TGCGCCAGCTCCCAACAGGTGGCAGGGCCCTACGAGCAGTACTTC. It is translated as CASSQQVAGPYEQYF.

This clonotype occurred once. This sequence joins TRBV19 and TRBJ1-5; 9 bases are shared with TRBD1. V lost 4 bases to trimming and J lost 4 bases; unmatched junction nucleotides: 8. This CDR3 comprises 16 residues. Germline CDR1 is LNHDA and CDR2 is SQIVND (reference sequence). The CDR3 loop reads CASSTGTGTQNQPQHF. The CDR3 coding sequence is TGTGCCAGTAGTACGGGGACAGGGACACAGAATCAGCCCCAGCATTTT.

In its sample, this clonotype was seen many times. This CDR3 is CASGLDRRRLAGNTDNEQFF. The CDR3 region has the DNA TGTGCTAGTGGTTTGGACCGGAGAAGACTAGCGGGGAATACTGACAATGAGCAGTTCTTC. The chain recombines TRBV12-5 with TRBJ2-1; 11 bases match TRBD2. V gave up 1 base and J gave up 5 bases; unmatched junction bases: 16. The CDR3 length is 20 residues. Germline V gene sequence: CDR1 LGHNT, CDR2 FRNRAP.

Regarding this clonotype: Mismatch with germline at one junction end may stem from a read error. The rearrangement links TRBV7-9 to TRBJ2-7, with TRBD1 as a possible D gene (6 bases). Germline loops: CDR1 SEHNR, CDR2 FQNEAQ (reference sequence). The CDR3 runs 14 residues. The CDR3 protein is CTSSQGQYSYEQYF. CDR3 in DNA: TGTACCAGCAGCCAAGGACAGTACTCCTACGAGCAGTACTTC.

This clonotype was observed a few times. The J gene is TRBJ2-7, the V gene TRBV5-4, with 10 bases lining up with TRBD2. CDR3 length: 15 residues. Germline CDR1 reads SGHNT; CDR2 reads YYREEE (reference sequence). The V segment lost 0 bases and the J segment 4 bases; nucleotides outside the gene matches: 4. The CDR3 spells CASSLVLAGAYEQYF. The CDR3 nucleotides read TGTGCCAGCAGCTTGGTTCTAGCGGGAGCTTACGAGCAGTACTTC.